This T cell receptor (beta chain) was documented in a study of molecular identifiers for immune sequencing clone quantification. Study observations and caveats: Reportedly, one cell's Jurkat TCR RNA was detected within 1,200,000 naive CD8 cells.

TCRdb re-called the PCR reads with MiXCR, one entry per CDR3 protein. The data hold over 600,000 distinct CDR3 sequences, with 15% to 20% observed a single time. V was shortened by 1 base and J by 1 base, with 8 bases between the two germline ends. The germline CDR1 and CDR2 sequences are SEHNR and FQNEAQ (reference sequence). This CDR3 has 15 residues. Naive CD8 T cell sorting was performed on the CD8+CD4-CCR7+CD45RA+ phenotype. This clonotype was seen repeatedly, ten times or more. Its specificity is not known. Material: naive CD8+ T cells from blood, with Jurkat cell RNA spiked in. Subset noted: FACS-sorted CD8+CD4-CCR7+CD45RA+ naive T cells. The V and J genes are TRBV7-9 and TRBJ1-5; D is unclear. The sequence derives from a human donor in good health. Some libraries in this study had Jurkat cell RNA spiked in. This CDR3 reads CASSLVGPSNQPQHF. For the CDR3, the DNA is TGTGCCAGCAGCTTAGTGGGTCCAAGCAATCAGCCCCAGCATTTT.